These 32 T cell receptor beta chains were sequenced from one sample in a study of T cell responses to AZD1222 COVID-19 vaccine. Using immunoSEQ multiplex PCR, the repertoire was profiled, and TCRdb retains in-frame clones only, with some absent. The table records some 150,000 clones, 70% to 90% of them present only once. The sequencing here drew on peripheral blood, taken on day 0 of AZD1222 vaccination. These receptors came from an adult in good health.

This clone appeared once. This sequence joins TRBV28 and TRBJ2-7, with TRBD1 matching over 9 bases. The CDR3 runs to 16 residues. Germline CDR1 and CDR2: MDHEN and SYDVKM. Trimming cost V 5 bases and J 1 base; bases outside gene matches: 9. In DNA form, the CDR3 reads TGTGCCAGCAGTACAAGGGACAGGGTGGGTTCCTACGAGCAGTACTTC. Its translation is CASSTRDRVGSYEQYF.

The chain joins TRBV3-1 (or the pseudogene TRBV3-2) to TRBJ2-1, with TRBD2 as a possible D gene (6 bases). Deletions cut 2 bases from V and 4 bases from J, with 12 bases between. The germline CDR1 and CDR2 sequences are LGHDT and YNNKEL (reference sequence). The CDR3 contains 15 residues. The CDR3, as DNA: TGTGCCAGCAGCCAACGGGGGACTGCTTACAATGAGCAGTTCTTC. This codes for CASSQRGTAYNEQFF.

About this clone: Distinct nucleotide sequences in the sample also encode this CDR3. Here the CDR3 reads CASSYSGGLSSYEQYF. The DNA of the CDR3 is TGTGCCAGCAGTTACTCGGGCGGACTAAGCTCCTACGAGCAGTACTTC. The chain couples TRBV6-5 to TRBJ2-7, with D perhaps matching TRBD2 (6 bases). Deletions cut 0 bases from V and 0 bases from J, with 12 bases between. This CDR3 is 16 amino acids long. The germline V gene has CDR1 MNHEY and CDR2 SVGAGI.

The J gene is TRBJ2-2, the V gene TRBV2; no firm D call. Germline V gene lookup returns CDR1 SNHLY and CDR2 FYNNEI. The CDR3 contains 13 residues. Trimming took 1 base from V and 5 from J, leaving 5 bases between them. CDR3 bases: TGTGCCAGCAGTGAAGAAAAGACCGGGGAGCTGTTTTTT. Its translation: CASSEEKTGELFF. The entire variable domain, with the rest obtained from reference TRBV2 and TRBJ2-2, is as follows: EPEVTQTPSHQVTQMGQEVILRCVPISNHLYFYWYRQILGQKVEFLVSFYNNEISEKSEIFDDQFSVERPDGSNFTLKIRSTKLEDSAMYFCASSEEKTGELFFGEGSRLTVL.

The chain carries TRBV11-2 and TRBJ2-5; D tentatively fits TRBD1 or TRBD2 (5 bases each). This CDR3 comprises 14 residues. Germline V CDR1 and CDR2: SGHAT, FQNNGV. V shed 1 base and J shed 4 bases, with 10 bases lying between them. This CDR3 reads CASSLVWGLETQYF. CDR3 bases: TGTGCCAGCAGCTTAGTGTGGGGGTTAGAGACCCAGTACTTC.

A single count supports this clone. The genes are TRBV2 and TRBJ1-6; a weak D match, TRBD1 (6 bases). Per germline, CDR1 SNHLY and CDR2 FYNNEI. The ends were cut back, 7 bases at V and 16 bases at J, with 29 bases in the middle. The CDR3 sequence is 16 residues long. The CDR3 DNA reads TGTGCCAGCAATCCTGAGGCGGGGGCAGCCCCTCTGAATCTCCACTTT. This encodes CASNPEAGAAPLNLHF.

The J gene is TRBJ2-7, the V gene TRBV3-1 (or the pseudogene TRBV3-2), with TRBD2 matching over 7 bases. Looked up from germline, CDR1 is LGHDT and CDR2 is YNNKEL (reference sequence). This CDR3 is 16 amino acids long. The V and J ends lost 4 bases and 4 bases, in that order; junction bases with no gene match: 13. The CDR3 DNA sequence: TGTGCCAGCAGCCCCCGGGGAGGGCCAGGTTTGTACGAGCAGTACTTC. Protein sequence: CASSPRGGPGLYEQYF.

This rearrangement joins TRBV6-2 or TRBV6-3 to TRBJ2-7; tentative D call: TRBD1 (6 bases). Germline V gene lookup returns CDR1 MNHEY and CDR2 SVGEGT. The CDR3 runs 14 residues. Trimming took off 5 bases at V and 2 bases at J, with 13 bases between the two ends. The CDR3 spells CASSQQGEAYEQYF. The CDR3 DNA reads as TGTGCCAGCAGTCAACAGGGAGAGGCCTACGAGCAGTACTTC.

This clone was seen many times. The chain is built from TRBV9 and TRBJ2-5; D is possibly TRBD2 (5 bases). V lost 3 bases, J lost 5 bases, and 20 bases lay in between. The CDR3 is made up of 16 amino acids. From germline, CDR1 is SGDLS and CDR2 YYNGEE. The CDR3 sequence is CASSGRTDLQGETQYF. The DNA for the CDR3 is TGTGCCAGCAGCGGGAGGACTGATCTCCAAGGGGAGACCCAGTACTTC.

The chain links TRBV4-2 to TRBJ2-2; D unclear. The CDR3 is 15 residues long. Trimming shortened V by 0 bases and J by 2 bases, and 7 bases separated the two germline ends. Germline V CDR1 and CDR2: LGHNA, YNFKEQ. The CDR3 spells CASSQERYNTGELFF. The CDR3 region has the DNA TGTGCCAGCAGCCAAGAGAGGTACAACACCGGGGAGCTGTTTTTT.

This clone was recorded once. The chain carries TRBV6-5 and TRBJ1-4, with 7 bases that match TRBD1. This CDR3 contains 14 residues. The V gene's germline CDR1 is MNHEY and CDR2 SVGAGI. V dropped 8 bases and J dropped 8; count of bases not matched to a gene: 11. The CDR3 here is CASGYDRAGEKLFF. CDR3 coding DNA: TGTGCCAGCGGGTATGACAGGGCTGGGGAAAAACTGTTTTTT.

The rearrangement uses TRBV2 and TRBJ1-2, with TRBD1 matching over 7 bases. The CDR3 covers 15 residues. Germline CDR1 is SNHLY and CDR2 is FYNNEI. V lost 0 bases and J lost 2; bases outside the gene matches: 3. The CDR3 bases are TGTGCCAGCAGTGAAGCGGGACAGCAGAACTATGGCTACACCTTC. Translation gives CASSEAGQQNYGYTF.

The chain joins TRBV30 to TRBJ1-2; 9 bases match TRBD1. The V gene end was trimmed by 5 bases and the J gene end by 1 base; junction bases not matched to a gene: 8. Per the germline V gene, CDR1 is GTSNPN and CDR2 is SVGIG (reference sequence). CDR3 length equals 15 residues. Written as DNA, the CDR3 is TGTGCCTGGGGCCGGGACAGGGCTATTAACTATGGCTACACCTTC. Translating gives CAWGRDRAINYGYTF.

The count of this clone is one. This rearrangement joins TRBV15 to TRBJ1-2, with 7 nucleotides matching TRBD1. J lost 6 bases, V lost 0 bases, and 10 bases had no gene match. Germline values: CDR1 LNHNV, CDR2 YYDKDF (reference sequence). The CDR3 runs to 16 residues. CDR3 sequence reads: CATSRDLGGGADGYTF. The DNA of the CDR3 is TGTGCCACCAGCAGAGATCTCGGAGGGGGCGCGGATGGCTACACCTTC.

V usage is TRBV7-2 and J usage is TRBJ1-5; D unresolved. The ends were cut back, 1 base at V and 0 bases at J, with 10 bases in the middle. The CDR3 covers 16 residues. The germline CDR1 and CDR2 sequences are SGHTA and FQGNSA. The CDR3: CASSLVSGSSNQPQHF. The CDR3 nucleotides are TGTGCCAGCAGCTTAGTCTCAGGTTCTAGCAATCAGCCCCAGCATTTT.

The chain has TRBV6-6 and TRBJ2-2; D is unresolved. This CDR3 has 14 residues. V lost 6 bases and J 3 bases, leaving 11 bases between the germline ends. Germline CDR1 and CDR2: MNHNY and SVGAGI (reference sequence). CDR3: CASSYAPYTGELFF. The CDR3 DNA reads TGTGCCAGCAGCTATGCCCCCTACACCGGGGAGCTGTTTTTT.

The chain couples TRBV28 to TRBJ2-7; D unresolved. Germline CDR1 reads MDHEN; CDR2 reads SYDVKM. CDR3 length equals 14 residues. Between the trimmed V and J ends, which lost 5 bases and 5 bases, there was a span of 16 bases. The CDR3 sequence is CASSPAGSKNEQYF. CDR3 nucleotides: TGTGCCAGCAGTCCGGCCGGGTCGAAGAACGAGCAGTACTTC.

This clone was seen only once. This CDR3 reads CASSHRLATHSYNEQFF. The CDR3 DNA reads as TGTGCCAGCAGCCACCGACTAGCGACCCACTCCTACAATGAGCAGTTCTTC. The chain links TRBV7-2 to TRBJ2-1; 8 nucleotides match TRBD2. Trimming at V came to 5 bases and at J to 0 bases, leaving 9 bases not matched to a gene. Germline loops: CDR1 SGHTA, CDR2 FQGNSA. This CDR3 is built from 17 residues.

The table lists this clone with a few counts. The gene calls are TRBV7-9 and TRBJ1-5, with 7 bases matching TRBD1. CDR1 and CDR2 (germline): SEHNR, FQNEAQ (reference sequence). V trimming: 4 bases; J trimming: 4 bases; junction bases outside the gene matches: 4. CDR3 length equals 14 residues. Here the CDR3 DNA reads TGTGCCAGCAGCTCGACAGGGAATAATCAGCCCCAGCATTTT. As protein: CASSSTGNNQPQHF.

The chain recombines TRBV18 with TRBJ1-3; D uncertain. Germline V gene sequence: CDR1 KGHSH, CDR2 LQKENI. This CDR3 region has 15 residues. V lost 3 bases and J lost 0, with 9 bases in between. The CDR3: CASSPGRHSGNTIYF. Here the CDR3 DNA reads TGTGCCAGCTCACCTGGCCGACACTCTGGAAACACCATATATTTT.

The genes are TRBV7-9 and TRBJ2-7; 7 bases match TRBD1. Germline values: CDR1 SEHNR, CDR2 FQNEAQ (reference sequence). V was clipped by 5 bases and J by 5 bases; unmatched bases: 6. The CDR3 is 13 amino acids. Here the CDR3 DNA reads TGTGCCAGCAGCGCGACAGGGTTCGACGAGCAGTACTTC. Residues: CASSATGFDEQYF.

The chain joins TRBV6-5 to TRBJ2-7; TRBD2 matches 13 bases. This CDR3 is 15 amino acids long. J gave up 4 bases and V 6 bases, and 6 bases lay outside the gene matches. Per the germline V gene, CDR1 is MNHEY and CDR2 is SVGAGI. Here the CDR3 DNA reads TGTGCCAGCAGCCAGACTAGCGGGGGGTGGTACGAGCAGTACTTC. Translating gives CASSQTSGGWYEQYF.

The genes are TRBV15 and TRBJ1-2; D is unresolved. Trimming pared 6 bases from V and 3 bases from J, leaving 14 bases between. The CDR3 is 14 amino acids. CDR1 and CDR2 (germline): LNHNV, YYDKDF (reference sequence). The CDR3 bases are TGTGCCACCAGAAAGGAGCGTGCCGACTATGGCTACACCTTC. Encoded protein: CATRKERADYGYTF.

The genes are TRBV2 and TRBJ2-3, with TRBD2 identical over 10 bases. Trimming cost V 6 bases and J 1 base; bases outside gene matches: 4. The CDR3 is made up of 15 amino acids. Per the germline V gene, CDR1 is SNHLY and CDR2 is FYNNEI. CDR3 nucleotides: TGTGCCAGCAGACAGCGGGGGGGCGGCACAGATACGCAGTATTTT. It yields the protein CASRQRGGGTDTQYF. Together with reference TRBV2 and TRBJ2-3, the CDR3 gives the full variable domain: EPEVTQTPSHQVTQMGQEVILRCVPISNHLYFYWYRQILGQKVEFLVSFYNNEISEKSEIFDDQFSVERPDGSNFTLKIRSTKLEDSAMYFCASRQRGGGTDTQYFGPGTRLTVL.

The chain links TRBV28 to TRBJ2-7; 10 bases are shared with TRBD1. The ends lost 0 bases at V and 0 bases at J; junction bases unmatched: 14. From germline, CDR1 is MDHEN and CDR2 SYDVKM. The CDR3 contains 20 residues. CDR3 sequence: CASSLWGGDRGLPTSYEQYF. CDR3 nucleotide sequence: TGTGCCAGCAGTTTATGGGGGGGGGACAGGGGCCTTCCCACCTCCTACGAGCAGTACTTC.

This clone occurred a few times. This sample includes further DNA sequences coding for the same CDR3. The gene calls are TRBV5-1 and TRBJ1-2; D remains unclear. CDR1 and CDR2 from the germline V gene are SGHRS and YFSETQ. V was shortened by 0 bases and J by 6 bases, with 9 bases between the two germline ends. The CDR3 loop spans 13 amino acids. The CDR3, as DNA: TGCGCCAGCAGCTTGGAGGGTACGAATGGCTACACCTTC. Amino acid sequence: CASSLEGTNGYTF.

This chain joins TRBV6-5 and TRBJ1-6; no clear D gene. Trimming removed 7 bases from V and 8 bases from J, with 18 bases in between. The CDR3 sequence is 15 residues long. Germline V gene sequence: CDR1 MNHEY, CDR2 SVGAGI. CDR3 nucleotides: TGTGCCAGCACCCCCCCGAACAGAGAGGATTCACCCCTCCACTTT. This translates into CASTPPNREDSPLHF.

This chain joins TRBV6-6 and TRBJ2-6, with 7 nucleotides matching TRBD1. Trimming took 5 bases from V and 0 from J; bases not matched to a gene: 13. This CDR3 contains 19 residues. Per germline, CDR1 MNHNY and CDR2 SVGAGI (reference sequence). The CDR3 reads CASSLRTGPSSSGANVLTF. As DNA, the CDR3 is TGTGCCAGCAGTCTTCGGACAGGACCCTCGAGCTCTGGGGCCAACGTCCTGACTTTC.

This chain uses TRBV2 with TRBJ2-7, with TRBD2 identical over 9 bases. V trimming: 8 bases; J trimming: 6 bases; junction bases outside the gene matches: 11. Germline loops: CDR1 SNHLY, CDR2 FYNNEI. The CDR3 length is 14 residues. As DNA, the CDR3 is TGTGCCAGCCGTGGACTAACGCGGGGGGGCGAGCAGTACTTC. This translates into CASRGLTRGGEQYF.

The chain employs TRBV27 and TRBJ2-5, with D tentatively TRBD1 (5 bases). Deletions cut 5 bases from V and 2 bases from J, with 15 bases between. In germline, CDR1 is MNHEY, CDR2 SMNVEV (reference sequence). This CDR3 has 15 amino acids. The CDR3 is CASSENRNVQETQYF. Here the CDR3 DNA reads TGTGCCAGCAGTGAAAACAGGAATGTGCAAGAGACCCAGTACTTC.

The chain couples TRBV11-2 to TRBJ2-5, with 10 bases matching TRBD1. Germline CDR1 SGHAT, CDR2 FQNNGV. This CDR3 contains 17 residues. V dropped 1 base and J dropped 1; count of bases not matched to a gene: 6. DNA of the CDR3: TGTGCCAGCAGCTTAGCGTCCGGGACAGGGGCCCAAGAGACCCAGTACTTC. It encodes CASSLASGTGAQETQYF.

This chain joins TRBV18 and TRBJ1-2; TRBD1 matches at 7 bases. CDR1 KGHSH and CDR2 LQKENI come from the germline V gene. V lost 4 bases and J lost 0; bases outside the gene matches: 11. The CDR3 is 17 amino acids. The CDR3 DNA reads as TGTGCCAGCTCACACGACAGGGACGAATCAGCTAACTATGGCTACACCTTC. It encodes CASSHDRDESANYGYTF.